This T cell receptor (beta chain) was identified during a study of blood T cell repertoires in COVID-19. With 1 base clipped from V and 8 bases from J, the junction kept 6 bases outside the gene matches. The CDR3 covers 15 residues. CDR1 is KGHSH and CDR2 is LQKENI in the germline V gene. In the original analysis: Cell counts per sample came from amplifying reference gene primers. TCRdb's copy holds only in-frame clones and misses some; the assay was immunoSEQ multiplex PCR. V, J and clone size were drawn from that table, and D and trimming were deduced from the DNA. The repertoire has over 120,000 clones, roughly four fifths of them found once; the top ten carry 4.5%.

The gene calls are TRBV18 and TRBJ1-4, with TRBD1 identical over 8 bases. What was sequenced was peripheral blood. This TCR was recovered from a woman of 80 years or more with active or convalescent COVID-19. The CDR3 sequence: CASSPLGTGGEKLFF. The CDR3 coding sequence is TGTGCCAGCTCACCACTCGGGACAGGCGGAGAAAAACTGTTTTTT.